The 20 T cell receptor beta chains given below trace back to one sample, sequenced in a study of T cell changes during pregnancy in multiple sclerosis. Sequencing was performed with immunoSEQ multiplex PCR; in TCRdb, only in-frame clones are kept and a portion is missing. Here the sample spans 25,000 to 35,000 clones, under 95% being singletons. The source was peripheral blood, collected in the first trimester of pregnancy. The receptors were sampled from a female donor in good health, enrolled as a control in a pregnancy study.

The gene calls are TRBV19 and TRBJ1-5, with a weak D call TRBD1 (6 bases). Trimming pared 6 bases from V and 5 bases from J, leaving 14 bases between. The germline V gene encodes CDR1 LNHDA and CDR2 SQIVND (reference sequence). The CDR3 extends over 14 amino acids. The CDR3 protein is CASSPGTPYQPQHF. CDR3 DNA sequence: TGTGCCAGTAGCCCCGGGACACCTTATCAGCCCCAGCATTTT.

The gene calls are TRBV30 and TRBJ1-4; D is possibly TRBD1 (5 bases). From germline, CDR1 is GTSNPN and CDR2 SVGIG (reference sequence). Trimming stripped 0 bases from V and 7 bases from J, with 15 bases between. The CDR3 contains 15 residues. CDR3 bases: TGTGCCTGGAGTGTACGGGGACGCGGGGGTGAAAAACTGTTTTTT. This gives the protein CAWSVRGRGGEKLFF. The full variable domain, completed using reference TRBV30 and TRBJ1-4, is SQTIHQWPATLVQPVGSPLSLECTVEGTSNPNLYWYRQAAGRGLQLLFYSVGIGQISSEVPQNLSASRPQDRQFILSSKKLLLSDSGFYLCAWSVRGRGGEKLFFGSGTQLSVL.

The V gene is TRBV28, the J gene TRBJ1-1; 7 nucleotides agree with TRBD1. Germline V gene lookup returns CDR1 MDHEN and CDR2 SYDVKM. V shed 9 bases and J 3 bases; nucleotides not matched to a gene: 10. The CDR3 length is 14 residues. The CDR3 DNA reads as TGTGCCAGTACCCCTACAGGGGCCTACACTGAAGCTTTCTTT. Translating gives CASTPTGAYTEAFF.

The J gene is TRBJ1-5, the V gene TRBV7-2; tentatively, D is TRBD1 (5 bases). The CDR3 runs to 17 residues. Germline CDR1 and CDR2: SGHTA and FQGNSA. Trimming took 2 bases from V and 0 from J, leaving 14 bases between them. Written as DNA, the CDR3 is TGTGCCAGCAGCTTATATGGGCGGGGGAATAGCAATCAGCCCCAGCATTTT. It is translated as CASSLYGRGNSNQPQHF.

The rearrangement joins TRBV12-5 to TRBJ1-1, with D possibly TRBD1 on 6 matching bases. Per the germline V gene, CDR1 is LGHNT and CDR2 is FRNRAP. V dropped 2 bases and J dropped 9 bases, with 16 bases sitting between them. The CDR3 length is 14 residues. DNA for the CDR3: TGTGCTAGTGGTTTGTCAGGGGCCCCCGGCCAAGCTTTCTTT. It is translated as CASGLSGAPGQAFF. The variable domain in full, with the rest retrieved from reference TRBV12-5 and TRBJ1-1, is DARVTQTPRHKVTEMGQEVTMRCQPILGHNTVFWYRQTMMQGLELLAYFRNRAPLDDSGMPKDRFSAEMPDATLATLKIQPSEPRDSAVYFCASGLSGAPGQAFFGQGTRLTVV.

The gene calls are TRBV21-1 and TRBJ1-2; the table's D gene call, TRBD1, was not cross checked with the DNA. TRBV21-1 counts as a pseudogene. The CDR3 is 16 residues long. The CDR3 reads CASSKGRTGANYGYTF. The CDR3 region has the DNA TGTGCCAGCAGCAAAGGGCGTACAGGGGCAAACTATGGCTACACCTTC.

This clone was seen once. The CDR3 region has the DNA TGTGCCAGCAGCGTGCAGGGGGCCTCACAAGAGACCCAGTACTTC. Translation gives CASSVQGASQETQYF. The J gene is TRBJ2-5, the V gene TRBV7-8, with 8 bases that match TRBD1. The trim removed 5 bases at V and 2 bases at J, leaving 7 bases unmatched. From germline, CDR1 is SGHVS and CDR2 FQNEAQ. The CDR3 consists of 15 residues.

The chain is built from TRBV29-1 and TRBJ1-2, with D uncertain. The V gene lost 0 bases and the J gene lost 4 bases, with 12 bases spanning the gap. CDR1 and CDR2 (germline): SQVTM, ANQGSEA. The CDR3 runs 14 residues. CDR3 residues: CSVEEAGFGYGYTF. The CDR3 nucleotides are TGCAGCGTTGAAGAGGCAGGATTCGGCTATGGCTACACCTTC.

V gene TRBV19 combines with J gene TRBJ2-2; TRBD2 matches at 13 bases. Trimming took 3 bases from V and 4 from J; bases not matched to a gene: 5. The CDR3 runs to 17 residues. In germline, CDR1 is LNHDA, CDR2 SQIVND (reference sequence). CDR3 in DNA: TGTGCCAGTAGTATCGGGGGACTAGCGGGGTTCACCGGGGAGCTGTTTTTT. It specifies CASSIGGLAGFTGELFF.

The V and J genes are TRBV27 and TRBJ1-1; the match to TRBD1 covers 10 bases. V lost 7 bases to trimming and J lost 3 bases; unmatched junction nucleotides: 11. CDR1 is MNHEY and CDR2 is SMNVEV in the germline V gene (reference sequence). This CDR3 spans 16 amino acids. CDR3 sequence: CASTPFGQGEDTEAFF. The CDR3 bases are TGTGCCAGCACCCCTTTCGGACAGGGGGAGGACACTGAAGCTTTCTTT.

This chain links TRBV5-4 with TRBJ1-6; D call uncertain. The CDR3 is made up of 15 amino acids. Germline V lookup: CDR1 SGHNT, CDR2 YYREEE (reference sequence). The V end was cut by 4 bases, the J end by 5 bases, with 13 bases between. CDR3 in DNA: TGTGCCAGCAGCCTTTCTACCTCTAATAATTCACCCCTCCACTTT. Its translation is CASSLSTSNNSPLHF. Looking up the rest from reference TRBV5-4 and TRBJ1-6 gives the full variable domain: ETGVTQSPTHLIKTRGQQVTLRCSSQSGHNTVSWYQQALGQGPQFIFQYYREEENGRGNFPPRFSGLQFPNYSSELNVNALELDDSALYLCASSLSTSNNSPLHFGNGTRLTVT.

The chain links TRBV6-4 to TRBJ2-1; 9 bases fit TRBD2. With V trimmed by 6 bases and J by 8 bases, 11 bases remained unmatched. The CDR3 contains 15 residues. Per the germline V gene, CDR1 is MRHNA and CDR2 is SNTAGT. The CDR3, as DNA: TGTGCCAGCAGCGCAAGGGCGGGGGGGACGGATGAGCAGTTCTTC. Its translation: CASSARAGGTDEQFF.

This chain uses TRBV2 with TRBJ2-6, with unresolved D. The CDR3 runs to 14 residues. From germline, CDR1 is SNHLY and CDR2 FYNNEI. The V and J ends lost 6 bases and 0 bases respectively, with 6 bases between them. DNA of the CDR3: TGTGCCAGCAGAGAGAGCTCTGGGGCCAACGTCCTGACTTTC. Encoded protein: CASRESSGANVLTF.

The V gene is TRBV14, the J gene TRBJ2-4; possible D gene TRBD2, 5 bases. Germline lookup yields CDR1 SGHDN and CDR2 FVKESK. The ends were cut back, 2 bases at V and 0 bases at J, with 14 bases in the middle. The CDR3 length is 17 residues. The CDR3 sequence is CASSQTRGSPAKNIQYF. The DNA for the CDR3 is TGTGCCAGCAGCCAAACGCGAGGGTCTCCAGCCAAAAACATTCAGTACTTC.

The V and J genes are TRBV11-3 and TRBJ1-2; unclear D gene. Germline CDR1 reads SGHNT; CDR2 reads YENEEA. The CDR3 is 14 residues long. V lost 3 bases and J lost 2, with 10 bases in between. The CDR3 DNA reads as TGTGCCAGCAGCTTCTCACAACCGAACTATGGCTACACCTTC. As protein: CASSFSQPNYGYTF.

The rearrangement links TRBV7-9 to TRBJ1-2, with 7 bases that match TRBD1. The CDR3 contains 14 residues. Germline lookup yields CDR1 SEHNR and CDR2 FQNEAQ (reference sequence). Trimming at V came to 6 bases and at J to 7 bases, leaving 11 bases not matched to a gene. CDR3 protein: CASSFSDRPLGYTF. As DNA, the CDR3 is TGTGCCAGCAGTTTTTCGGACAGGCCCCTTGGCTACACCTTC.

The V call is TRBV30, the J call TRBJ1-3; possible D gene TRBD1, 6 bases. CDR1 and CDR2 from the germline V gene are GTSNPN and SVGIG (reference sequence). The CDR3 covers 13 residues. The V end was cut by 6 bases, the J end by 4 bases, with 13 bases between. The CDR3 sequence: CACTLTGGNTIYF. The DNA for the CDR3 is TGTGCCTGTACCTTGACAGGAGGAAACACCATATATTTT. The whole variable domain, remainder taken from reference TRBV30 and TRBJ1-3, is SQTIHQWPATLVQPVGSPLSLECTVEGTSNPNLYWYRQAAGRGLQLLFYSVGIGQISSEVPQNLSASRPQDRQFILSSKKLLLSDSGFYLCACTLTGGNTIYFGEGSWLTVV.

The chain employs TRBV18 and TRBJ2-1; TRBD2 aligns across 7 bases. The germline V gene encodes CDR1 KGHSH and CDR2 LQKENI. The CDR3 has 15 amino acids. Unmatched junction bases numbered 6, after V lost 4 bases and J lost 3 bases. The CDR3 coding sequence is TGTGCCAGCTCACTGCGGGAGACGGGCTACAATGAGCAGTTCTTC. Translation: CASSLRETGYNEQFF.

This sequence joins TRBV30 and TRBJ1-2; no reliable D call. Between the trimmed V and J ends, which lost 1 base and 1 base, there was a span of 10 bases. Germline V CDR1 and CDR2: GTSNPN, SVGIG (reference sequence). This CDR3 has 14 residues. The CDR3 region is CAWSAAVGNYGYTF. The CDR3 DNA is TGTGCCTGGAGTGCGGCGGTCGGTAACTATGGCTACACCTTC.

This clone was seen a single time. As DNA, the CDR3 is TGTGCCAGCAGTCCAGGACTAGCGGGAGGTGAGACCCAGTACTTC. It codes for CASSPGLAGGETQYF. The gene calls are TRBV27 and TRBJ2-5; 14 positions agree with TRBD2. V dropped 5 bases and J dropped 5; count of bases not matched to a gene: 4. CDR1 and CDR2 (germline): MNHEY, SMNVEV (reference sequence). There are 15 residues in the CDR3.